These 8 T cell receptor beta chains came from one sample sequenced in a study of T-cell reconstitution after alpha-beta-depleted transplantation in children. Preparation of the TCRbeta library used unique molecular identifiers. TCRdb processed the PCR reads anew with MiXCR; each CDR3 protein has one entry. The sample shows 200,000 to 300,000 distinct CDR3 sequences, 12% of them seen only once. The sample consisted of PBMCs from the stem cell graft donor, taken from the stem cell graft. The receptors derive from a human donor who donated a stem cell graft to a child with acute lymphoblastic leukemia.

This clonotype occurred many times. J is TRBJ2-2 and V is TRBV20-1, with D perhaps matching TRBD1 (6 bases). Trimming left V 5 bases short and J 4 bases short, with 11 bases between. This CDR3 is built from 13 residues. Looked up from germline, CDR1 is DFQATT and CDR2 is SNEGSKA (reference sequence). CDR3 nucleotide sequence: TGCAGTGCTCCACAGGGTACCACCGGGGAGCTGTTTTTT. Protein product: CSAPQGTTGELFF.

This clonotype was recorded many times. The gene calls are TRBV9 and TRBJ2-5; 10 bases align to TRBD2. Trimming cost V 0 bases and J 4 bases; bases outside gene matches: 3. From germline, CDR1 is SGDLS and CDR2 YYNGEE. This CDR3 contains 15 residues. The CDR3 nucleotides are TGTGCCAGCAGCGTAGGAGCGGGAGGGCGAGAGACCCAGTACTTC. Translating it yields CASSVGAGGRETQYF.

This clonotype has a count of ten or more. The chain couples TRBV5-1 to TRBJ2-1, with 12 nucleotides matching TRBD2. The CDR3 extends over 18 amino acids. Trimming took 0 bases from V and 4 from J; bases not matched to a gene: 8. The germline gives CDR1 SGHRS, CDR2 YFSETQ. The CDR3, as DNA: TGCGCCAGCAGCTTGGACGGACTAGCGGGGACGGGTTACAATGAGCAGTTCTTC. The encoded protein is CASSLDGLAGTGYNEQFF. The whole variable domain, remainder taken from reference TRBV5-1 and TRBJ2-1, is KAGVTQTPRYLIKTRGQQVTLSCSPISGHRSVSWYQQTPGQGLQFLFEYFSETQRNKGNFPGRFSGRQFSNSRSEMNVSTLELGDSALYLCASSLDGLAGTGYNEQFFGPGTRLTVL.

This clonotype was picked up many times. The genes are TRBV5-1 and TRBJ2-2; 7 bases are shared with TRBD1. The germline CDR1 and CDR2 sequences are SGHRS and YFSETQ. The CDR3 runs 14 residues. V dropped 2 bases and J dropped 6; count of bases not matched to a gene: 4. The DNA of the CDR3 is TGCGCCAGCAGCTTCCCAGGACAGGCCGGGGAGCTGTTTTTT. Translated, it gives CASSFPGQAGELFF. The full variable domain, with the rest looked up from reference TRBV5-1 and TRBJ2-2, is KAGVTQTPRYLIKTRGQQVTLSCSPISGHRSVSWYQQTPGQGLQFLFEYFSETQRNKGNFPGRFSGRQFSNSRSEMNVSTLELGDSALYLCASSFPGQAGELFFGEGSRLTVL.

This clonotype was detected many times. V and J are TRBV7-2 and TRBJ2-1, with D possibly being TRBD1 or TRBD2 (5 bases each). CDR3 length: 16 amino acids. V lost 5 bases and J lost 0, with 14 bases in between. Germline V gene data show CDR1 as SGHTA and CDR2 as FQGNSA. The CDR3 loop is CASSRTLGTSYNEQFF. DNA of the CDR3: TGTGCCAGCAGCCGAACTCTAGGGACCTCCTACAATGAGCAGTTCTTC. Complete variable domain (other parts from reference TRBV7-2 and TRBJ2-1): GAGVSQSPSNKVTEKGKDVELRCDPISGHTALYWYRQSLGQGLEFLIYFQGNSAPDKSGLPSDRFSAERTGGSVSTLTIQRTQQEDSAVYLCASSRTLGTSYNEQFFGPGTRLTVL.

This clonotype was found many times. This chain joins TRBV6-1 and TRBJ2-7; D is possibly TRBD1 or TRBD2 (5 bases each). V dropped 6 bases and J dropped 4 bases, with 16 bases sitting between them. The germline CDR1 and CDR2 sequences are MNHNS and SASEGT. The CDR3 extends over 14 amino acids. CDR3 coding DNA: TGTGCCAGCAGATGGGACGGCGGTAGATACGAGCAGTACTTC. Amino acids: CASRWDGGRYEQYF.

This clonotype came up many times. This chain links TRBV11-1 with TRBJ2-6; D perhaps matches TRBD2 (6 bases). The CDR3 totals 18 residues. Germline CDR1 SGHAT, CDR2 FQDESV (reference sequence). V was pared by 7 bases and J by 2 bases, with 21 bases between. This CDR3 reads CASISNAGWGPGANVLTF. CDR3 in DNA: TGTGCCAGCATCTCCAACGCGGGGTGGGGACCTGGGGCCAACGTCCTGACTTTC.

The sample holds many counts of this clonotype. The gene calls are TRBV12-3 or TRBV12-4 and TRBJ1-1; D unresolved. Trimming took off 5 bases at V and 0 bases at J, with 7 bases between the two ends. This CDR3 has 13 residues. The CDR3 bases are TGTGCCAGCAGTCAAACAGTGAACACTGAAGCTTTCTTT. This encodes CASSQTVNTEAFF.